Following are 10 T cell receptor beta chains from one sample sequenced in a study of blood T cell repertoires in COVID-19 (dated by TCRdb to 2018 to 2021). The library was obtained by the immunoSEQ multiplex PCR assay. The clones in this table, taken by TCRdb from immuneACCESS, are in-frame only. Not every clone is retained; where verified, under half of the shortfall comes from an unresolved V gene, and the cause of the rest is unknown. The sample yields roughly 190,000 clones; 80% to 85% were counted once. 3% to 3.5% of the sample lies in the top ten. Material: PBMCs or T cells enriched from blood (not recorded which). The receptors were sampled from a woman aged 30 to 39 who had been exposed to COVID-19.

J is TRBJ1-6 and V is TRBV4-2, with 10 bases identical to TRBD1. The V and J ends lost 4 bases and 7 bases, in that order; junction bases with no gene match: 4. Germline V gene sequence: CDR1 LGHNA, CDR2 YNFKEQ. CDR3 length: 15 residues. The CDR3 protein is CASSRPGQGNSPLHF. The CDR3 DNA sequence: TGTGCCAGCAGCCGGCCGGGACAGGGGAATTCACCCCTCCACTTT.

This rearrangement joins TRBV27 to TRBJ2-3; TRBD2 is a possible D gene (5 bases). Trimming removed 6 bases from V and 4 bases from J, with 14 bases in between. Germline assignment: CDR1 MNHEY and CDR2 SMNVEV (reference sequence). This CDR3 has 14 amino acids. CDR3 sequence: CASRASVGADTQYF. The CDR3 nucleotides read TGTGCCAGCAGGGCGAGCGTCGGGGCAGATACGCAGTATTTT.

This chain connects TRBV19 to TRBJ1-2; 7 bases agree with TRBD1. Trimming removed 10 bases from V and 2 bases from J; junction bases left unmatched: 22. The germline gives CDR1 LNHDA, CDR2 SQIVND (reference sequence). The CDR3 has 18 amino acids. Here the CDR3 reads CATRIPGQLLALNYGYTF. Here the CDR3 DNA reads TGTGCCACGAGGATTCCGGGACAGCTCCTAGCCTTAAACTATGGCTACACCTTC.

The rearrangement links TRBV7-2 to TRBJ2-3; 9 bases fit TRBD1. After removal of 1 base from V and 3 bases from J, the junction contained 14 bases not matched to a gene. The V gene's germline CDR1 is SGHTA and CDR2 FQGNSA. This CDR3 region has 19 residues. In nucleotides, the CDR3 is TGTGCCAGCAGCTTAGGCAGGGGACAGGGAAGGGGGCGAACAGATACGCAGTATTTT. It is translated as CASSLGRGQGRGRTDTQYF.

In its sample, this clone was seen a few times. The rearrangement uses TRBV3-1 (or the pseudogene TRBV3-2) and TRBJ2-3, with TRBD1 identical over 7 bases. This CDR3 has 15 amino acids. Germline CDR1 and CDR2: LGHDT and YNNKEL (reference sequence). V lost 4 bases to trimming and J lost 2 bases; unmatched junction nucleotides: 6. CDR3 coding DNA: TGTGCCAGCAGCCCAGACAGGGTCTACACAGATACGCAGTATTTT. This gives the protein CASSPDRVYTDTQYF.

J is TRBJ1-2 and V is TRBV6-5, with D perhaps matching TRBD1 (6 bases). Germline CDR1 MNHEY, CDR2 SVGAGI. Trimming pared 2 bases from V and 5 bases from J, leaving 9 bases between. This CDR3 is 13 amino acids long. CDR3 coding DNA: TGTGCCAGCAGTTACGGGGGCCGGTATGGCTACACCTTC. Its protein is CASSYGGRYGYTF.

The CDR3 reads CASSLGTADLAFF. The CDR3 region has the DNA TGTGCCAGCAGCTTAGGGACAGCGGACCTCGCTTTCTTT. V usage is TRBV7-6 and J usage is TRBJ1-1; tentatively, D is TRBD1 (6 bases). The CDR3 totals 13 residues. The germline CDR1 and CDR2 sequences are SGHVS and FNYEAQ. V was clipped by 1 base and J by 11 bases, with 14 bases between them.

The chain has TRBV4-1 and TRBJ1-2; D might be TRBD1 (5 bases). This CDR3 is 16 amino acids long. The V end was cut by 1 base, the J end by 0 bases, with 12 bases between. Germline CDR1 reads MGHRA; CDR2 reads YSYEKL. The CDR3 bases are TGCGCCAGCAGCCAAGTCCTTACCAGGGCTAACTATGGCTACACCTTC. Translating it yields CASSQVLTRANYGYTF.

J is TRBJ2-5 and V is TRBV5-1, with 13 bases identical to TRBD2. Trimming at V came to 0 bases and at J to 1 base, leaving 3 bases not matched to a gene. Germline-derived CDR1 and CDR2 are SGHRS and YFSETQ. CDR3 size: 17 residues. The DNA for the CDR3 is TGCGCCAGCAGCTTGGGTGGGACTAGCGGGGTCCAAGAGACCCAGTACTTC. This sequence encodes CASSLGGTSGVQETQYF.

The CDR3 sequence: CASSLIPITSGGANTGELFF. CDR3 sequence (DNA): TGTGCCAGCAGCTTAATTCCCATTACTAGCGGGGGAGCTAACACCGGGGAGCTGTTTTTT. V usage is TRBV7-6 and J usage is TRBJ2-2; TRBD2 aligns across 11 bases. Losses at the gene ends were 2 bases for V and 2 bases for J; bases not matched to a gene: 13. The germline CDR1 and CDR2 sequences are SGHVS and FNYEAQ. This CDR3 comprises 20 residues.